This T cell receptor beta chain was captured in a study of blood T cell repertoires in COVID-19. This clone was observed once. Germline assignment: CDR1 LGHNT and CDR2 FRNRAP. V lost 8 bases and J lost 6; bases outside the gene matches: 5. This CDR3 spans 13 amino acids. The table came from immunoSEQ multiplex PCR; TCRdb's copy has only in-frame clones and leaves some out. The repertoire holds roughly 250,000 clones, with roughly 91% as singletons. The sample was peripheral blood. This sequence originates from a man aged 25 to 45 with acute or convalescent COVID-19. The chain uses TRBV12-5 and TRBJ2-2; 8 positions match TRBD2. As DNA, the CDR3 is TGTGCTAGTCCACCCGGGAGGGCCGGGGAGCTGTTTTTT. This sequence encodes CASPPGRAGELFF.